This TCR beta chain appears in the sequencing data of a study of spatial heterogeneity in lung cancer. The V gene lost 1 base and the J gene lost 6 bases, with 9 bases spanning the gap. There are 14 residues in the CDR3. Germline assignment: CDR1 SGHTA and CDR2 FQGNSA. In its sample, this clonotype was seen many times. TCRdb ran MiXCR on the 5' RACE reads and lists one entry per CDR3 protein. Among approximately 21,000 distinct CDR3 sequences listed, around 3.2% were seen once. The sample's time point: sample taken at primary tumor resection. TCRs were sequenced from unsorted whole RNA of tumor, nontumor lung or PBMC.

The V and J genes are TRBV7-2 and TRBJ2-2; D is unresolved. Specimen: PBMCs, collected at surgery. The TCR sequence derives from a female donor with early-stage non-small cell lung cancer. The CDR3, as DNA: TGTGCCAGCAGCTTAGGGCGGCCGGCCGGGGAGCTGTTTTTT. Its protein product is CASSLGRPAGELFF.